What follows are 19 T cell receptor beta chains derived from one specimen sequenced in a study of shared clonotypes between healthy human individuals. Using immunoSEQ multiplex PCR, the repertoire was profiled, and TCRdb retains in-frame clones only, with some absent. Among about 1.1 million clones listed, approximately 80% were seen once. Material for sequencing was memory CD4+ T cells from PBMCs. Described subset: CD45RA-negative fraction. All receptors come from a man between 18 and 29 years old in good health. Some clones in this sample may be carry-over from other donors' samples.

V gene TRBV15 combines with J gene TRBJ1-4, with a weak D call TRBD1 (6 bases). The germline V gene encodes CDR1 LNHNV and CDR2 YYDKDF (reference sequence). The germline V and J ends were trimmed by 0 bases and 5 bases, with 7 bases remaining between them. CDR3 length: 14 residues. CDR3 region: CATSRDDRNEKLFF. CDR3 bases: TGTGCCACCAGCAGAGATGACAGGAATGAAAAACTGTTTTTT.

The chain recombines TRBV7-8 with TRBJ2-5; 7 nucleotides align to TRBD1. Germline assignment: CDR1 SGHVS and CDR2 FQNEAQ. V trimming: 5 bases; J trimming: 4 bases; junction bases outside the gene matches: 13. The CDR3 runs 16 residues. In nucleotides, the CDR3 is TGTGCCAGCAGCCCAACTAGAACAGGGGTGAGAGAGACCCAGTACTTC. Its protein is CASSPTRTGVRETQYF.

This rearrangement joins TRBV6-5 to TRBJ1-2, with TRBD1 matching 8 bases. CDR1 and CDR2 (germline): MNHEY, SVGAGI. The V and J ends lost 5 bases and 5 bases, in that order; junction bases with no gene match: 10. There are 15 residues in the CDR3. The CDR3 reads CASSRLRDRPYGYTF. CDR3 DNA sequence: TGTGCCAGCAGTCGCCTCCGGGACAGGCCTTATGGCTACACCTTC.

V gene TRBV18 combines with J gene TRBJ2-1; TRBD2 agrees at 9 bases. V shed 6 bases and J 1 base; nucleotides not matched to a gene: 10. This CDR3 has 17 residues. Germline V gene data show CDR1 as KGHSH and CDR2 as LQKENI. CDR3: CASSPRLADLSYNEQFF. CDR3 coding DNA: TGTGCCAGCTCCCCGAGACTAGCGGATCTTTCCTACAATGAGCAGTTCTTC.

The chain recombines TRBV30 with TRBJ1-2; TRBD1 aligns across 7 bases. This CDR3 comprises 14 residues. V trimming: 2 bases; J trimming: 4 bases; junction bases outside the gene matches: 7. In germline, CDR1 is GTSNPN, CDR2 SVGIG (reference sequence). The chain's CDR3 is CAWSNRGGGYGYTF. The CDR3 DNA follows: TGTGCCTGGAGTAACAGGGGAGGAGGCTATGGCTACACCTTC.

This clone was detected only a few times. CDR3 in DNA: TGCGCCAGCAACCCGGGCGGGGCAGGGGGTGAAAAACTGTTTTTT. It yields the protein CASNPGGAGGEKLFF. This rearrangement joins TRBV5-1 to TRBJ1-4, with 7 positions matching TRBD1. The CDR3 extends over 15 amino acids. The trim removed 6 bases at V and 7 bases at J, leaving 12 bases unmatched. CDR1 is SGHRS and CDR2 is YFSETQ in the germline V gene.

The chain has TRBV30 and TRBJ1-6; the D is unclear. There are 14 residues in the CDR3. Germline V lookup: CDR1 GTSNPN, CDR2 SVGIG (reference sequence). Trimming pared 4 bases from V and 0 bases from J, leaving 7 bases between. DNA for the CDR3: TGTGCCTGGAAAGCGGGCTCCTATAATTCACCCCTCCACTTT. Translation gives CAWKAGSYNSPLHF.

The DNA for the CDR3 is TGTGCCAGCAGTGCCTCGACAGGGTTCCTAGGCTACACCTTC. Translating gives CASSASTGFLGYTF. The chain carries TRBV2 and TRBJ1-2; 7 bases are a match to TRBD1. The V and J ends lost 4 bases and 8 bases, in that order; junction bases with no gene match: 10. The CDR3 covers 14 residues. Germline CDR1 reads SNHLY; CDR2 reads FYNNEI. Using reference TRBV2 and TRBJ1-2 for the parts outside the CDR3, the full variable domain is EPEVTQTPSHQVTQMGQEVILRCVPISNHLYFYWYRQILGQKVEFLVSFYNNEISEKSEIFDDQFSVERPDGSNFTLKIRSTKLEDSAMYFCASSASTGFLGYTFGSGTRLTVV.

This clone was seen many times. The V call is TRBV30, the J call TRBJ1-2; a possible D gene is TRBD1 (5 bases). Germline CDR1 is GTSNPN and CDR2 is SVGIG (reference sequence). This CDR3 spans 13 amino acids. V shed 2 bases and J shed 4 bases, with 11 bases lying between them. The DNA for the CDR3 is TGTGCCTGGAGTACCGGGGACGGCTATGGCTACACCTTC. Translating gives CAWSTGDGYGYTF.

The CDR3 DNA follows: TGTGCCAGCAGTCCCCACCGGGTTCGGGGCTCCTACGAGCAGTACTTC. Protein product: CASSPHRVRGSYEQYF. The chain carries TRBV27 and TRBJ2-7, with a tentative D call TRBD2 (5 bases). Germline CDR1 MNHEY, CDR2 SMNVEV (reference sequence). There are 16 residues in the CDR3. V dropped 5 bases and J dropped 0 bases, with 17 bases sitting between them.

The chain carries TRBV19 and TRBJ1-5; TRBD1 matches 8 bases. The ends lost 4 bases at V and 6 bases at J; junction bases unmatched: 11. CDR3 size: 16 residues. Germline V CDR1 and CDR2: LNHDA, SQIVND (reference sequence). The CDR3: CASSRTGRSVRQPQHF. CDR3 DNA: TGTGCCAGTAGTAGGACAGGGAGGTCAGTGCGTCAGCCCCAGCATTTT.

This clone was seen at least ten times. The chain uses TRBV7-3 and TRBJ2-3; perhaps D is TRBD1 or TRBD2 (5 bases each). The V end was cut by 1 base, the J end by 2 bases, with 10 bases between. The CDR3 contains 15 residues. Germline-derived CDR1 and CDR2 are SGHTA and FQGTGA. CDR3 sequence reads: CASSLIPGATDTQYF. CDR3 in DNA: TGTGCCAGCAGCTTAATCCCCGGGGCCACAGATACGCAGTATTTT.

Note on this clone: Different DNA sequences within this sample yield the same CDR3. The chain carries TRBV11-2 and TRBJ1-2; D unclear. Trimming removed 5 bases at V and 4 bases at J, with 5 bases between. Germline-derived CDR1 and CDR2 are SGHAT and FQNNGV. The CDR3 consists of 11 residues. DNA for the CDR3: TGTGCCAGCAGCCTAGGCTATGGCTACACCTTC. It codes for CASSLGYGYTF.

V gene TRBV11-2 combines with J gene TRBJ2-2, with D uncertain. The V end was cut by 3 bases, the J end by 6 bases, with 8 bases between. CDR1 is SGHAT, CDR2 FQNNGV, per germline. The CDR3 runs 13 residues. In nucleotides, the CDR3 is TGTGCCAGCAGCTTCGGAAGCCCCGGGGAGCTGTTTTTT. Translation gives CASSFGSPGELFF.

Concerning this clone: Other nucleotide sequences from this sample produce the same CDR3. The J gene is TRBJ1-3, the V gene TRBV6-1, with unresolved D. V lost 0 bases, J lost 0 bases, and 6 bases lay in between. Germline-derived CDR1 and CDR2 are MNHNS and SASEGT. This CDR3 region has 15 residues. The CDR3 nucleotides read TGTGCCAGCAGTGAAGCCCATAACTCTGGAAACACCATATATTTT. As protein: CASSEAHNSGNTIYF.

The CDR3 loop reads CAIGGDQPQHF. Here the CDR3 DNA reads TGTGCCATAGGAGGAGATCAGCCCCAGCATTTT. The chain carries TRBV10-3 and TRBJ1-5; D is uncertain. Germline lookup yields CDR1 ENHRY and CDR2 SYGVKD. Trimming removed 9 bases at V and 5 bases at J, with 8 bases between. The length of the CDR3 is 11 residues.

This clone came up a few times. The rearrangement links TRBV6-1 to TRBJ1-5, with D possibly being TRBD1 (5 bases). The germline V gene has CDR1 MNHNS and CDR2 SASEGT. This CDR3 contains 18 residues. The V end lost 1 base, the J end lost 2 bases, and 18 bases lay between the germline ends. The DNA of the CDR3 is TGTGCCAGCAGTGAAGGCAGGGTGGGGACTGGCGGCAATCAGCCCCAGCATTTT. This sequence encodes CASSEGRVGTGGNQPQHF.

The chain carries TRBV7-2 and TRBJ1-1; D is ambiguous. Germline V gene lookup returns CDR1 SGHTA and CDR2 FQGNSA. Trimming stripped 2 bases from V and 0 bases from J, with 10 bases between. This CDR3 spans 15 amino acids. In nucleotides, the CDR3 is TGTGCCAGCAGCTTATCCCCAGGAGTGAACACTGAAGCTTTCTTT. As protein: CASSLSPGVNTEAFF.

The CDR3: CASSLGGRGTDTQYF. Written as DNA, the CDR3 is TGTGCCAGCAGTCTTGGCGGGAGAGGGACAGATACGCAGTATTTT. The rearrangement uses TRBV6-5 and TRBJ2-3, with 7 positions matching TRBD2. Germline CDR1 reads MNHEY; CDR2 reads SVGAGI. CDR3 length: 15 amino acids. Trimming cost V 5 bases and J 3 bases; bases outside gene matches: 8.